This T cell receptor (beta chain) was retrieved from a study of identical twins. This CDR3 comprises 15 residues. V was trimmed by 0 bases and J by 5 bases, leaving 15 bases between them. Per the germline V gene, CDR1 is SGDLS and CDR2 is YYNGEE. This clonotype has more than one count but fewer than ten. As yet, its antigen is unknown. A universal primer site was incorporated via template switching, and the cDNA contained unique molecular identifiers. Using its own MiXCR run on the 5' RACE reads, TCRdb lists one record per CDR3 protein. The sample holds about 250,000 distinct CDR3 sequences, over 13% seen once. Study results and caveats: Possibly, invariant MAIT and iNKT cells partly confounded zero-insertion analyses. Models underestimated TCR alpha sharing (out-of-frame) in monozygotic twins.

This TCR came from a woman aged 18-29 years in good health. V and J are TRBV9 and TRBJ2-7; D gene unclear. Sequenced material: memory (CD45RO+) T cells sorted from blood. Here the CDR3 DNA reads TGTGCCAGCAGCGTAGACCAGATGTCCCTCGACGAGCAGTACTTC. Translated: CASSVDQMSLDEQYF.